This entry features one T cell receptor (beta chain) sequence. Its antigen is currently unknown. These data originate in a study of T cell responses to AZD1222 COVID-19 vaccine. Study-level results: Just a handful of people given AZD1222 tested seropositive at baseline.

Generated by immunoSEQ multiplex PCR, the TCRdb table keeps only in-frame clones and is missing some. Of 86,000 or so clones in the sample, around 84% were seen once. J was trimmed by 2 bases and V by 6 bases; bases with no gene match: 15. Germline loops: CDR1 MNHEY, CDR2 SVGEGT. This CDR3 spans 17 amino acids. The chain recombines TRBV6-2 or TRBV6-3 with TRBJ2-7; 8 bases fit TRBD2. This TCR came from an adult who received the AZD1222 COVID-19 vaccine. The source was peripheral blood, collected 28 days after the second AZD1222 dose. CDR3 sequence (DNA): TGTGCCAGCAGCCCTCCATTTAAGCGGGAGCGTGCCTACGAGCAGTACTTC. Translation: CASSPPFKRERAYEQYF.